Presented here are 30 T cell receptor beta chains from one specimen sequenced in a study of radiotherapy plus CTLA-4 blockade in lung cancer. TCRdb keeps only in-frame clones here, not all; method: immunoSEQ multiplex PCR. Of about 19,000 clones listed, 86% are singletons. Specimen: peripheral blood, collected from a patient treated with radiotherapy plus ipilimumab. The receptors were sampled from a human donor with non-small cell lung cancer whose response to radiotherapy plus ipilimumab could not be evaluated.

The J gene is TRBJ1-1, the V gene TRBV5-1; TRBD1 might be the D (5 bases). CDR1 SGHRS and CDR2 YFSETQ come from the germline V gene. Trimming pared 4 bases from V and 12 bases from J, leaving 13 bases between. There are 11 residues in the CDR3. CDR3 bases: TGCGCCAGCAGCGGCACAGGTCCTTCTTTCTTT. Translation gives CASSGTGPSFF.

The rearrangement joins TRBV6-5 to TRBJ1-5; 7 bases map to TRBD1. CDR1 and CDR2 from the germline V gene are MNHEY and SVGAGI. The ends lost 4 bases at V and 2 bases at J; junction bases unmatched: 5. CDR3 length: 15 amino acids. CDR3 nucleotides: TGTGCCAGCAGTTCGAGGGGGCGCGGCAATCAGCCCCAGCATTTT. This codes for CASSSRGRGNQPQHF.

The chain employs TRBV5-1 and TRBJ2-5; TRBD2 might be the D (5 bases). The J call may be mistaken, given a closer DNA end match to TRBJ2-7. The CDR3 extends over 14 amino acids. Germline lookup yields CDR1 SGHRS and CDR2 YFSETQ. DNA of the CDR3: TGCGCCAGCAGCTTGGGAGCGGAACTATACGAGCAGTACTTC. The encoded protein is CASSLGAELYEQYF.

About this clone itself: The germline gene is not matched at one end of the junction; a read error may be the cause. The J gene is TRBJ2-7, the V gene TRBV28; 13 nucleotides line up with TRBD2. The CDR3 totals 12 residues. CDR1 and CDR2 (germline): MDHEN, SYDVKM. CDR3 bases: TGTGCCAGCAGTGCCGGACTAGCGGGAGATCACTTC. Its translation: CASSAGLAGDHF.

The chain has TRBV20-1 and TRBJ2-1; D gene ambiguous. CDR1 and CDR2 (germline): DFQATT, SNEGSKA (reference sequence). V lost 6 bases, J lost 8 bases, and 8 bases lay in between. The CDR3 has 10 amino acids. As DNA, the CDR3 is TGCAGTGCCAACCGCGATGAGCAGTTCTTC. Protein: CSANRDEQFF.

This clone has a single count. This chain joins TRBV28 and TRBJ1-2; possibly TRBD1 for D (5 bases). Germline V gives CDR1 MDHEN, CDR2 SYDVKM. V lost 3 bases and J lost 0, with 11 bases in between. The CDR3 runs 15 residues. The CDR3 is CASSFPDSSNYGYTF. The CDR3 DNA reads as TGTGCCAGCAGTTTCCCCGACAGCTCTAACTATGGCTACACCTTC.

CDR3 protein: CASSPSIGLDGYEQYF. The CDR3 DNA reads as TGTGCCAGCAGCCCTAGTATTGGACTAGACGGCTACGAGCAGTACTTC. The rearrangement joins TRBV7-8 to TRBJ2-7; 7 positions match TRBD2. The ends lost 5 bases at V and 3 bases at J; junction bases unmatched: 13. Germline values: CDR1 SGHVS, CDR2 FQNEAQ. This CDR3 has 16 residues.

Here the CDR3 reads CASSRQGFRAYEQYF. The DNA for the CDR3 is TGTGCCAGCAGCCGCCAGGGCTTTAGGGCCTACGAGCAGTACTTC. The chain recombines TRBV6-5 with TRBJ2-7, with a weak D call TRBD1 (5 bases). CDR3 length: 15 residues. From germline, CDR1 is MNHEY and CDR2 SVGAGI. V was clipped by 6 bases and J by 2 bases, with 17 bases between them.

This clone came up once. The chain carries TRBV5-1 and TRBJ1-1; tentative D call: TRBD1 (5 bases). Between the trimmed V and J ends, which lost 2 bases and 2 bases, there was a span of 19 bases. Per the germline V gene, CDR1 is SGHRS and CDR2 is YFSETQ. The CDR3 consists of 17 residues. The CDR3 loop reads CASSFTLGLTENTEAFF. In DNA form, the CDR3 reads TGCGCCAGCAGCTTCACCCTTGGGTTGACAGAAAACACTGAAGCTTTCTTT.

The gene calls are TRBV7-2 and TRBJ2-3; TRBD2 might be the D (6 bases). Trimming shortened V by 0 bases and J by 3 bases, and 16 bases separated the two germline ends. Germline CDR1 reads SGHTA; CDR2 reads FQGNSA. The CDR3 runs to 17 residues. CDR3 DNA sequence: TGTGCCAGCAGCTTAGCCTATGGCGGGGCGGGTACAGATACGCAGTATTTT. Protein product: CASSLAYGGAGTDTQYF.

The chain couples TRBV11-3 to TRBJ2-2; 9 bases are a match to TRBD2. This CDR3 spans 15 amino acids. V lost 4 bases to trimming and J lost 9 bases; unmatched junction nucleotides: 9. CDR1 is SGHNT and CDR2 is YENEEA in the germline V gene. The CDR3 bases are TGTGCCAGCAGCTCAGAGAGCGGGAGGTTCCGGGAGCTGTTTTTT. As protein: CASSSESGRFRELFF.

This clone has a single count. The chain uses TRBV7-6 and TRBJ1-4; no clear D gene. From germline, CDR1 is SGHVS and CDR2 FNYEAQ. The CDR3 covers 16 residues. V lost 1 base, J lost 5 bases, and 14 bases lay in between. CDR3 nucleotide sequence: TGTGCCAGCAGCTTAGGAGTTGTGCCTCAAAATGAAAAACTGTTTTTT. It is translated as CASSLGVVPQNEKLFF.

V and J are TRBV7-2 and TRBJ2-7; TRBD2 aligns across 10 bases. With V trimmed by 4 bases and J by 6 bases, 6 bases remained unmatched. The CDR3 consists of 14 residues. Germline V gene data show CDR1 as SGHTA and CDR2 as FQGNSA. The CDR3 coding sequence is TGTGCCAGCAGCTCGTCTAGCGGGAGTCCCGAGCAGTACTTC. Encoded protein: CASSSSSGSPEQYF.

The V call is TRBV15, the J call TRBJ2-1, with a possible D match to TRBD1 (6 bases). CDR3 length equals 14 residues. The germline gives CDR1 LNHNV, CDR2 YYDKDF (reference sequence). The germline V and J ends were trimmed by 1 base and 5 bases, with 9 bases remaining between them. DNA for the CDR3: TGTGCCACCAGCAGAGGGACAGCAAACAATGAGCAGTTCTTC. Its translation is CATSRGTANNEQFF. The variable domain in full, completed from reference TRBV15 and TRBJ2-1, reads DAMVIQNPRYQVTQFGKPVTLSCSQTLNHNVMYWYQQKSSQAPKLLFHYYDKDFNNEADTPDNFQSRRPNTSFCFLDIRSPGLGDTAMYLCATSRGTANNEQFFGPGTRLTVL.

This clone was picked up one time. The CDR3 loop is CASSRRPSSEKLFF. CDR3 sequence (DNA): TGTGCCAGCAGCCGAAGGCCGTCTAGTGAAAAACTGTTTTTT. V usage is TRBV7-2 and J usage is TRBJ1-4; D remains ambiguous. The germline V and J ends were trimmed by 5 bases and 7 bases, with 14 bases remaining between them. This CDR3 comprises 14 residues. The germline V gene has CDR1 SGHTA and CDR2 FQGNSA.

CDR3 sequence: CASSLGSGGAYEQYF. CDR3 bases: TGTGCCAGCAGCTTAGGGTCGGGGGGCGCCTACGAGCAGTACTTC. The chain has TRBV11-2 and TRBJ2-7, with D possibly being TRBD2 (7 bases). The V and J ends lost 1 base and 2 bases respectively, with 12 bases between them. The CDR3 length is 15 residues. Germline-derived CDR1 and CDR2 are SGHAT and FQNNGV.

The chain employs TRBV9 and TRBJ2-7, with 11 positions matching TRBD2. The CDR3 is made up of 17 amino acids. V trimming: 4 bases; J trimming: 3 bases; junction bases outside the gene matches: 12. Germline loops: CDR1 SGDLS, CDR2 YYNGEE. The CDR3 spells CASSPGGLAATIYEQYF. DNA of the CDR3: TGTGCCAGCAGCCCCGGGGGACTAGCGGCTACCATCTACGAGCAGTACTTC.

This chain connects TRBV7-9 to TRBJ2-1; 10 nucleotides agree with TRBD2. The CDR3 extends over 13 amino acids. V dropped 5 bases and J dropped 10; count of bases not matched to a gene: 5. From germline, CDR1 is SEHNR and CDR2 FQNEAQ (reference sequence). In nucleotides, the CDR3 is TGTGCCAGCAGCGAAGCGGGAGGGCAGGAGCAGTTCTTC. Its translation: CASSEAGGQEQFF.

The V and J genes are TRBV5-6 and TRBJ2-5; 8 bases are a match to TRBD2. CDR3 size: 16 residues. CDR1 is SGHDT, CDR2 YYEEEE, per germline. V shed 1 base and J 2 bases; nucleotides not matched to a gene: 7. This chain's CDR3 is CASSLWSGRGQETQYF. CDR3 nucleotide sequence: TGTGCCAGCAGCTTGTGGAGCGGGAGAGGGCAAGAGACCCAGTACTTC.

This clone was counted a few times. This chain uses TRBV19 with TRBJ2-1; 9 positions agree with TRBD2. Per the germline V gene, CDR1 is LNHDA and CDR2 is SQIVND (reference sequence). The CDR3 sequence is 17 residues long. J was trimmed by 8 bases and V by 0 bases; bases with no gene match: 11. CDR3: CASSIDLRLAEGDEQFF. CDR3 DNA: TGTGCCAGTAGTATAGATCTTAGACTAGCGGAGGGGGATGAGCAGTTCTTC.

The V gene is TRBV19, the J gene TRBJ2-7; weak D call: TRBD1 (6 bases). The V end lost 6 bases, the J end lost 0 bases, and 12 bases lay between the germline ends. The CDR3 covers 14 residues. Germline V gene data show CDR1 as LNHDA and CDR2 as SQIVND (reference sequence). DNA for the CDR3: TGTGCCAGTAGGCCGAGGGGGAACTCCTACGAGCAGTACTTC. It encodes CASRPRGNSYEQYF.

The chain recombines TRBV19 with TRBJ2-2, with D perhaps TRBD1 (5 bases). V lost 2 bases, J lost 1 base, and 5 bases lay in between. In germline, CDR1 is LNHDA, CDR2 SQIVND (reference sequence). The CDR3 extends over 14 amino acids. The CDR3 region is CASSIRGNTGELFF. The CDR3 nucleotides are TGTGCCAGTAGTATAAGGGGGAACACCGGGGAGCTGTTTTTT.

The chain links TRBV7-6 to TRBJ2-1; TRBD2 agrees at 8 bases. Trimming took 8 bases from V and 6 from J; bases not matched to a gene: 3. Germline V gene sequence: CDR1 SGHVS, CDR2 FNYEAQ. This CDR3 has 12 amino acids. This chain's CDR3 is CASSGLGNEQFF. The CDR3 region has the DNA TGTGCCAGCTCGGGACTAGGCAATGAGCAGTTCTTC.

The chain carries TRBV7-9 and TRBJ2-5; TRBD1 matches at 11 bases. The CDR3 length is 15 residues. Germline V lookup: CDR1 SEHNR, CDR2 FQNEAQ (reference sequence). Trimming at V came to 5 bases and at J to 4 bases, leaving 6 bases not matched to a gene. The CDR3, as DNA: TGTGCCAGCAGCCCGGACAGGGGGCGATCAGAGACCCAGTACTTC. It is translated as CASSPDRGRSETQYF.

The V call is TRBV7-2, the J call TRBJ1-6; 7 positions match TRBD1. The CDR3 has 17 residues. With 1 base clipped from V and 7 bases from J, the junction kept 10 bases outside the gene matches. Per the germline V gene, CDR1 is SGHTA and CDR2 is FQGNSA. Written as DNA, the CDR3 is TGTGCCAGCAGCTTAGTCGGGGGACAGCATTCGAATTCACCCCTCCACTTT. Amino acid sequence: CASSLVGGQHSNSPLHF.

This chain uses TRBV15 with TRBJ1-4; TRBD1 might be the D (6 bases). With 1 base removed from V and 8 bases from J, the gap between germline ends came to 14 bases. Germline loops: CDR1 LNHNV, CDR2 YYDKDF (reference sequence). The CDR3 is 15 residues long. CDR3 nucleotide sequence: TGTGCCACCAGCAGAGGACCCGGGGGGCGGGAAAAACTGTTTTTT. Amino acids: CATSRGPGGREKLFF.

The J gene is TRBJ1-1, the V gene TRBV2, with D possibly matching TRBD1 (5 bases). There are 16 residues in the CDR3. The V gene's germline CDR1 is SNHLY and CDR2 FYNNEI. Trimming cost V 3 bases and J 1 base, with 15 bases left between them. The CDR3 DNA reads TGTGCCAGCAGTGAGTTTGGAGCAGGGCCGAACACTGAAGCTTTCTTT. Translation: CASSEFGAGPNTEAFF.

The rearrangement links TRBV15 to TRBJ1-4; D remains ambiguous. V was clipped by 5 bases and J by 5 bases, with 6 bases between them. The germline V gene has CDR1 LNHNV and CDR2 YYDKDF (reference sequence). This CDR3 comprises 12 residues. The CDR3 sequence: CATSEANEKLFF. For the CDR3, the DNA is TGTGCCACCAGCGAGGCCAATGAAAAACTGTTTTTT.

The chain carries TRBV19 and TRBJ1-4, with D possibly matching TRBD1 (5 bases). This CDR3 region has 15 residues. Trimming removed 5 bases at V and 0 bases at J, with 10 bases between. CDR1 and CDR2 from the germline V gene are LNHDA and SQIVND (reference sequence). The CDR3: CASSGARATNEKLFF. As DNA, the CDR3 is TGTGCCAGTAGTGGGGCCAGAGCAACTAATGAAAAACTGTTTTTT.

The genes are TRBV4-2 and TRBJ2-1; 9 bases are a match to TRBD1. The CDR3 length is 16 residues. J was trimmed by 6 bases and V by 1 base; bases with no gene match: 7. Per germline, CDR1 LGHNA and CDR2 YNFKEQ. DNA for the CDR3: TGTGCCAGCAGCCAAGGCGCCGGGACAGGGATCAATGAGCAGTTCTTC. Its translation: CASSQGAGTGINEQFF.